Given below is one T cell receptor beta chain in context. The method was immunoSEQ multiplex PCR; TCRdb's version includes in-frame clones alone and lacks a portion of them. The sample records approximately 67,000 clones, 80% being singletons. V was pared by 5 bases and J by 2 bases, with 9 bases of the junction left unmatched. Germline V gene lookup returns CDR1 SGDLS and CDR2 YYNGEE. The length of the CDR3 is 15 residues. This specimen belongs to a study of cytotoxic CD8 clonotypes in ibrutinib-treated CLL. Study details: Across the patients, under 12 were relapsed/refractory, about 15 treatment-naive and about 17 IGHV unmutated.

The sequence was obtained from a human donor with chronic lymphocytic leukemia. This specimen was PBMCs, taken at disease progression, from a patient treated with ibrutinib. V gene TRBV9 combines with J gene TRBJ2-7, with 8 bases fitting TRBD2. As DNA, the CDR3 is TGTGCCAGCAGTCCGAGCGGGAGCTTAACCTACGAGCAGTACTTC. Protein product: CASSPSGSLTYEQYF.